This record concerns one T cell receptor beta chain sequence. These data originate in a study of blood T cell repertoires in COVID-19. Looking at the study overall: The United States, Italy and Spain supplied acute and convalescent COVID-19 samples.

Deletions cut 2 bases from V and 10 bases from J, with 11 bases between. The CDR3 has 11 residues. Germline CDR1 reads GTSNPN; CDR2 reads SVGIG (reference sequence). Assay used: immunoSEQ multiplex PCR; TCRdb lists only in-frame clones, some missing. This table has fewer than 500,000 clones, roughly 77% appearing once. The V call is TRBV30, the J call TRBJ1-1, with unresolved D. The TCR sequence derives from a human donor with acute or convalescent COVID-19. The donor label of this sample is uncertain. The sample was peripheral blood. The CDR3 spells CAWSPTSGAFF. CDR3 DNA: TGTGCCTGGAGTCCCACCTCCGGAGCTTTCTTT.